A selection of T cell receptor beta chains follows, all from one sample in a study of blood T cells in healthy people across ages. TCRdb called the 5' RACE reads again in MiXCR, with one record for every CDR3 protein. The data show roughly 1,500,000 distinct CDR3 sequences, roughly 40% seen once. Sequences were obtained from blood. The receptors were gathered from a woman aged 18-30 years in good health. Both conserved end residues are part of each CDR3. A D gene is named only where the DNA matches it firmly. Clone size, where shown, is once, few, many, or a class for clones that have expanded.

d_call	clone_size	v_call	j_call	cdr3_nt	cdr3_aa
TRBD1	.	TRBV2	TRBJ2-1	TGTGCCAGCAGTGTGGAGGACAGGGGCTACAATGAGCAGTTCTTC	CASSVEDRGYNEQFF
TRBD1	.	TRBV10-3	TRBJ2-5	TGTGTCATCAGTGAGGGACAGCGGGAGACCCAGTACTTC	CVISEGQRETQYF
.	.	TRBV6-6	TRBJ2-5	TGTGCCAGCAGTTTTGGGGCGGGAAGCCAAGAGACCCAGTACTTC	CASSFGAGSQETQYF
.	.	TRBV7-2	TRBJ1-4	TGTGCCAGCTCGGCCAACCGTGAAAAACTGTTTTTT	CASSANREKLFF
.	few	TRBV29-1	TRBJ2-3	TGCAGCGTTGGTCTAGCAGGAGATACGCAGTATTTT	CSVGLAGDTQYF
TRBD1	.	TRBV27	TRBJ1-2	TGTGCCAGCAGTCACCGGGACAGGATTAACTATGGCTACACCTTC	CASSHRDRINYGYTF
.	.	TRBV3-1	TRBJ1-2	TGTGCCAGCAGCCAAGATTTATCGCCTAGGGGCTACACCTTC	CASSQDLSPRGYTF
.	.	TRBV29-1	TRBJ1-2	TGCAGCGTTGAAGACCCAGACCCTGACAAGGGGGATGGCTACACCTTC	CSVEDPDPDKGDGYTF
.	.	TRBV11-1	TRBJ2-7	TGTGCCAGTTGCCACGGACGGACATACGAGCAGTACTTC	CASCHGRTYEQYF
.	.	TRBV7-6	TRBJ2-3	TGTGCCAGCAGCTCCTTCACGGGGCGTGATACGCAGTATTTT	CASSSFTGRDTQYF
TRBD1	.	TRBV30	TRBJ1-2	TGTGCCTGGAGTACCGGGACAGGGAGGGACTATGGCTACACCTTC	CAWSTGTGRDYGYTF
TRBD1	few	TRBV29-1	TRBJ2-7	TGCAGCGCCCTCCAGGGACAGGACTACGAGCAGTACTTC	CSALQGQDYEQYF
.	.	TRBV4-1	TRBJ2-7	TGCGCCAGCAGCCAAGGGCCGGGAAGGTATTACGAGCAGTACTTC	CASSQGPGRYYEQYF
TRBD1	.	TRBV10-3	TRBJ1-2	TGTGCCATCAGTGAACAGGGGAACTATGGCTACACCTTC	CAISEQGNYGYTF